This record looks at one T cell receptor beta chain sequence and its context. This sample is part of a study of blood T cell repertoires in COVID-19. Looking at the study overall: Acute and convalescent COVID-19 samples came from the United States, Italy and Spain. From T cells, B-cell-depleted T cells, or PBMCs came the material, which was cDNA or gDNA.

Germline CDR1 and CDR2: ENHRY and SYGVKD. The CDR3 loop spans 16 amino acids. V dropped 2 bases and J dropped 3 bases, with 17 bases sitting between them. In the source study's methods: Estimates of nucleated cell counts were drawn from the amplification of reference gene primers. The data were produced by immunoSEQ multiplex PCR, yet TCRdb's version contains in-frame clones alone and is incomplete. Clone size and V and J calls were adopted from that table, with D and trimming inferred from the DNA. The sample lists about 250,000 clones, around four fifths seen once, with about 5.7% in the top ten. The chain employs TRBV10-3 and TRBJ2-7; D is unclear. The sequenced sample consisted of peripheral blood. The TCR comes from a man older than 75 with acute or convalescent COVID-19. The CDR3 spells CAISEGAVPLGYEQYF. CDR3 bases: TGTGCCATCAGTGAGGGCGCTGTCCCCCTAGGCTACGAGCAGTACTTC.